This T cell receptor beta chain was sequenced in a study of cytomegalovirus exposure and HLA in healthy donors. Study results and limitations: In terms of immune exposure information, only CMV serostatus was available. Later analysis suggested most CMV-associated TCR beta chains were HLA-restricted.

The PCR had 60 Vbeta and 13 Jbeta primers. Libraries were prepared by immunoSEQ multiplex PCR; TCRdb keeps only in-frame clonotypes and omits some of them. The sample records some 180,000 clones, around 78% being singletons. Per germline, CDR1 KGHSH and CDR2 LQKENI. The germline V and J ends were trimmed by 1 base and 2 bases, with 12 bases remaining between them. CDR3 length equals 15 residues. This clone has a handful of counts. What it binds is not known. The sequence was collected from a man aged 25 to 45 in good health and CMV-seronegative. The sequencing input was PBMCs. V is TRBV18 and J is TRBJ2-7, with D perhaps matching TRBD2 (5 bases). CDR3 sequence: CASSPLFGGTYEQYF. The CDR3 DNA reads as TGTGCCAGCTCACCACTGTTCGGAGGTACCTACGAGCAGTACTTC.